These 15 T cell receptor beta chains were all obtained from the same sample, sequenced in a study of blood T cell repertoires in COVID-19. Measured with immunoSEQ multiplex PCR; TCRdb has only the in-frame clones, and not every one. There are around 350,000 clones in the sample; around 84% occur only once, and about 3% lies in the top ten. Source material: peripheral blood. The receptors were sampled from a human donor in a cohort sampled during active COVID-19.

This clone was seen a single time. V and J are TRBV5-4 and TRBJ2-1; 9 bases line up with TRBD2. This CDR3 has 16 residues. The germline gives CDR1 SGHNT, CDR2 YYREEE (reference sequence). With 0 bases clipped from V and 12 bases from J, the junction kept 13 bases outside the gene matches. The CDR3 reads CASSLAGTSPRGGQFF. The CDR3 nucleotides are TGTGCCAGCAGCTTGGCAGGGACTAGCCCAAGGGGGGGGCAGTTCTTC.

The V and J genes are TRBV14 and TRBJ2-4; TRBD2 matches at 12 bases. The germline CDR1 and CDR2 sequences are SGHDN and FVKESK. Unmatched junction bases numbered 14, after V lost 8 bases and J lost 0 bases. The CDR3 consists of 19 residues. CDR3 amino acids: CASPSGGLAGWIAKNIQYF. The CDR3, as DNA: TGTGCCAGCCCCTCGGGCGGACTAGCGGGATGGATAGCCAAAAACATTCAGTACTTC.

This sequence joins TRBV30 and TRBJ1-2, with 9 nucleotides matching TRBD1. The CDR3 totals 15 residues. CDR1 and CDR2 from the germline V gene are GTSNPN and SVGIG (reference sequence). V shed 3 bases, J shed 1 base, and the junction held 6 bases outside the gene matches. The CDR3, as DNA: TGTGCCTGGAGGGGACAGGGTTTGGGTAACTATGGCTACACCTTC. Translated, it gives CAWRGQGLGNYGYTF.

V is TRBV30 and J is TRBJ2-5; a possible D gene is TRBD1 (6 bases). Germline V CDR1 and CDR2: GTSNPN, SVGIG (reference sequence). Between the trimmed V and J ends, which lost 1 base and 1 base, there was a span of 16 bases. This CDR3 contains 16 residues. The DNA of the CDR3 is TGTGCCTGGAGTGCCGGCCGACAGACAGGCCAAGAGACCCAGTACTTC. Amino acid sequence: CAWSAGRQTGQETQYF.

This sequence joins TRBV10-1 and TRBJ2-2; D uncertain. The V gene lost 2 bases and the J gene lost 7 bases, with 8 bases spanning the gap. CDR1 and CDR2 from the germline V gene are WNHNN and SYGVQD (reference sequence). The CDR3 spans 13 residues. The DNA for the CDR3 is TGCGCCAGCAGTGAGCCCGGGTTCGGGGAGCTGTTTTTT. This gives the protein CASSEPGFGELFF.

J is TRBJ1-1 and V is TRBV7-2; no definite D call. Germline V gene data show CDR1 as SGHTA and CDR2 as FQGNSA. This CDR3 comprises 13 residues. V dropped 1 base and J dropped 10 bases, with 13 bases sitting between them. The CDR3 nucleotides read TGTGCCAGCAGCTTAGATACTCATGGGCTAGCTTTCTTT. Encoded protein: CASSLDTHGLAFF.

The genes are TRBV5-1 and TRBJ1-2; D may be TRBD1 (6 bases). Trimming stripped 2 bases from V and 2 bases from J, with 7 bases between. The germline CDR1 and CDR2 sequences are SGHRS and YFSETQ. CDR3 length: 13 amino acids. CDR3 nucleotide sequence: TGCGCCAGCAGCTTTCAGGGGAACTATGGCTACACCTTC. It specifies CASSFQGNYGYTF.

This clone was found once. V usage is TRBV23-1 and J usage is TRBJ2-5; TRBD1 agrees at 11 bases. TRBV23-1 is labeled an ORF, and its function is uncertain. Trimming cost V 3 bases and J 3 bases; bases outside gene matches: 3. The CDR3 sequence is 15 residues long. CDR3 sequence: CASSQGTGGEETQYF. The CDR3 DNA follows: TGCGCCAGCAGTCAGGGGACAGGGGGAGAAGAGACCCAGTACTTC.

The chain couples TRBV9 to TRBJ2-1; 11 nucleotides align to TRBD2. With 3 bases clipped from V and 7 bases from J, the junction kept 6 bases outside the gene matches. This CDR3 spans 15 amino acids. Germline V CDR1 and CDR2: SGDLS, YYNGEE. CDR3 residues: CASSELAGVGNEQFF. In nucleotides, the CDR3 is TGTGCCAGCAGCGAACTAGCGGGGGTCGGGAATGAGCAGTTCTTC.

The count of this clone is one. The rearrangement uses TRBV7-9 and TRBJ2-1; 7 nucleotides agree with TRBD2. Germline V CDR1 and CDR2: SEHNR, FQNEAQ (reference sequence). Unmatched junction bases numbered 0, after V lost 1 base and J lost 12 bases. This CDR3 contains 11 residues. CDR3: CASSLGEGQFF. The CDR3 DNA reads as TGTGCCAGCAGCTTAGGGGAGGGGCAGTTCTTC.

Here the CDR3 reads CASSLGLAGFYNEQFF. The DNA of the CDR3 is TGCGCCAGCAGCTTGGGACTAGCGGGATTTTACAATGAGCAGTTCTTC. V and J are TRBV5-1 and TRBJ2-1; 11 bases fit TRBD2. The ends lost 0 bases at V and 4 bases at J; junction bases unmatched: 3. The CDR3 runs 16 residues. The germline gives CDR1 SGHRS, CDR2 YFSETQ.

This chain links TRBV3-1 (or the pseudogene TRBV3-2) with TRBJ1-3, with a weak D call TRBD1 (5 bases). CDR1 and CDR2 from the germline V gene are LGHDT and YNNKEL (reference sequence). Trimming removed 1 base at V and 1 base at J, with 8 bases between. This CDR3 comprises 15 residues. The CDR3 DNA reads as TGTGCCAGCAGCCAAGCGGGGGGGTCTGGAAACACCATATATTTT. As protein: CASSQAGGSGNTIYF.

The chain employs TRBV19 and TRBJ2-4; 7 nucleotides align to TRBD1. V trimming: 5 bases; J trimming: 6 bases; junction bases outside the gene matches: 4. Germline-derived CDR1 and CDR2 are LNHDA and SQIVND (reference sequence). The CDR3 contains 13 residues. The CDR3 region is CASSARDRNIQYF. In DNA form, the CDR3 reads TGTGCCAGTAGTGCCAGGGACAGAAACATTCAGTACTTC.

V and J are TRBV3-1 (or the pseudogene TRBV3-2) and TRBJ2-3; a possible D gene is TRBD2 (6 bases). CDR3 length: 15 residues. V was shortened by 2 bases and J by 6 bases, with 15 bases between the two germline ends. Germline CDR1 reads LGHDT; CDR2 reads YNNKEL (reference sequence). Here the CDR3 reads CASSQPYGSSDTQYF. The CDR3 nucleotides read TGTGCCAGCAGCCAACCTTACGGGAGCTCCGATACGCAGTATTTT.

CDR3 DNA: TGTGCCAGCAGCCCCTTGGACAGGGGAGGGGGCTACACCTTC. It specifies CASSPLDRGGGYTF. V gene TRBV28 combines with J gene TRBJ1-2; 9 bases line up with TRBD1. From germline, CDR1 is MDHEN and CDR2 SYDVKM. The CDR3 is 14 residues long. The trim removed 6 bases at V and 8 bases at J, leaving 10 bases unmatched.